The 9 T cell receptor beta chains reported below all come from one sample, sequenced in a study of beta chain features in type 1 diabetes. Every bit of the isolated RNA underwent reverse transcription, so sequencing read expressed TCRB transcripts. The table came from immunoSEQ multiplex PCR; TCRdb's copy has only in-frame clones and leaves some out. The data hold 130,000 to 150,000 clones, with more than 9% observed a single time. Sequenced material: naive CD4+ T cells from blood. The receptors were gathered from a man aged 18 to 30 in good health.

The chain uses TRBV9 and TRBJ2-3, with D possibly being TRBD2 (7 bases). Germline CDR1 is SGDLS and CDR2 is YYNGEE. Trimming pared 0 bases from V and 4 bases from J, leaving 12 bases between. The CDR3 is made up of 15 amino acids. CDR3 region: CASSVGEGGSDTQYF. The CDR3, as DNA: TGTGCCAGCAGCGTAGGGGAGGGGGGGTCAGATACGCAGTATTTT.

Written as DNA, the CDR3 is TGTGCCAGCAGTGGACAGGACAGCAAACTTAACTATGGCTACACCTTC. Translated: CASSGQDSKLNYGYTF. The chain employs TRBV2 and TRBJ1-2; D possibly corresponds to TRBD1 (6 bases). The V gene lost 4 bases and the J gene lost 1 base, with 16 bases spanning the gap. This CDR3 spans 16 amino acids. Per germline, CDR1 SNHLY and CDR2 FYNNEI. The full variable domain, with the rest looked up from reference TRBV2 and TRBJ1-2, is EPEVTQTPSHQVTQMGQEVILRCVPISNHLYFYWYRQILGQKVEFLVSFYNNEISEKSEIFDDQFSVERPDGSNFTLKIRSTKLEDSAMYFCASSGQDSKLNYGYTFGSGTRLTVV.

This clone was counted only a few times. The CDR3 region has the DNA TGTGCCAGCAGTTTAGACATCGGGGACAGAAAATCCTACGAGCAGTACTTC. This sequence encodes CASSLDIGDRKSYEQYF. The chain carries TRBV28 and TRBJ2-7, with 7 bases lining up with TRBD1. This CDR3 has 17 amino acids. Trimming took 2 bases from V and 1 from J; bases not matched to a gene: 11. Per germline, CDR1 MDHEN and CDR2 SYDVKM.

V usage is TRBV6-5 and J usage is TRBJ1-4, with D possibly being TRBD1 (6 bases). Trimming stripped 4 bases from V and 4 bases from J, with 16 bases between. Per the germline V gene, CDR1 is MNHEY and CDR2 is SVGAGI. The CDR3 loop spans 16 amino acids. The CDR3 protein is CASSSMGRGGNEKLFF. In nucleotides, the CDR3 is TGTGCCAGCAGTTCGATGGGCAGGGGCGGTAATGAAAAACTGTTTTTT.

There are many counts of this clone. The chain joins TRBV23-1 to TRBJ2-3; possible D gene TRBD2, 6 bases. TRBV23-1 is treated as an ORF (open reading frame) with a function not yet certain. The CDR3 spans 15 residues. Trimming took 0 bases from V and 1 from J, leaving 8 bases between them. This CDR3 reads CASSQSGEGTDTQYF. The CDR3 coding sequence is TGCGCCAGCAGTCAATCGGGGGAGGGCACAGATACGCAGTATTTT.

There are a few counts of this clone. This chain joins TRBV5-8 and TRBJ2-5, with no clear D. Germline V lookup: CDR1 SGHTS, CDR2 YDEGEE. The CDR3 consists of 15 residues. V was cut by 0 bases and J by 1 base, with 10 bases left in between. The chain's CDR3 is CASSLGVSLQETQYF. The CDR3 region has the DNA TGTGCCAGCAGCTTGGGAGTTTCACTCCAAGAGACCCAGTACTTC.

CDR3 amino acids: CASNLGGTAYEQYF. CDR3 in DNA: TGTGCCAGCAACTTGGGAGGGACTGCCTACGAGCAGTACTTC. V and J are TRBV19 and TRBJ2-7; 7 bases match TRBD2. The trim removed 9 bases at V and 2 bases at J, leaving 10 bases unmatched. Germline values: CDR1 LNHDA, CDR2 SQIVND (reference sequence). This CDR3 spans 14 amino acids.

The chain links TRBV6-4 to TRBJ1-2, with 8 bases lining up with TRBD1. V was pared by 6 bases and J by 5 bases, with 11 bases of the junction left unmatched. There are 15 residues in the CDR3. Germline V gene lookup returns CDR1 MRHNA and CDR2 SNTAGT. CDR3 sequence reads: CASRTPEDREYGYTF. The CDR3 DNA is TGTGCCAGCAGAACGCCCGAGGACAGGGAGTATGGCTACACCTTC.

The genes are TRBV6-6 and TRBJ1-1, with D hard to call. The CDR3 sequence is 11 residues long. The germline V and J ends were trimmed by 6 bases and 4 bases, with 6 bases remaining between them. Germline assignment: CDR1 MNHNY and CDR2 SVGAGI (reference sequence). The CDR3 sequence is CASSRSTEAFF. The DNA for the CDR3 is TGTGCCAGCAGCCGGAGCACTGAAGCTTTCTTT.